This T cell receptor (beta chain) was identified in a study of spatial heterogeneity in lung cancer (dated by TCRdb to the late 2010s). Broadly, across the study: More beta-chain than alpha-chain transcripts were consistently detected, likely reflecting higher beta-chain transcript abundance. The study linked features of the TCR repertoire to counts of nonsynonymous mutations, which were determined by whole-exome sequencing of tumor tissue. In non-small cell lung cancer, the study made a quantitative comparison of TCR alpha and beta repertoires among multiple tumor regions, matched nontumor lung and blood. In the raw uncorrected reads, each unique combination of TCR and UMI appeared on average more than ten times. At surgery, some 200 tumor regions, roughly 62 matched nontumor lung samples and about 56 PBMC samples were TCR-sequenced for both alpha and beta chains.

V is trimmed back by 5 bases and J by 4 bases, and the junction contains 5 bases that no gene match accounts for. The CDR3 holds 13 amino acids from the cysteine to the phenylalanine. The DNA shown is the 39-base CDR3, in frame from base 1. Reading the label with the study, this specimen's time point is: sample taken at primary tumor resection. Whole RNA extracted from tumor and nontumor lung tissue, or from cryopreserved PBMC samples, was used for TCR sequencing without cell sorting. Samples were obtained from approximately 77 patients with early-stage, untreated non-small cell lung cancer from the lung TRACERx cohort. A patient was chosen for TCR sequencing only when enough RNA was available from at least two tumor regions. Receptors were amplified or captured by 5' RACE. The data were produced on a NextSeq 500. To allow correction of PCR and sequencing errors, the TCR library protocol tagged every TCR cDNA molecule with a unique molecular identifier. On the authors' methods: TCR identification, UMI-based error correction and CDR3 extraction were all carried out with Decombinator tools. Expanded TCRs were defined as those above a frequency of 2 per 1,000, corresponding to the top 1% of the tumor frequency distribution. Rényi diversity was computed with the R vegan package after subsampling each repertoire 100 times to 5,000 TCRs. CDR3 similarity networks were built from amino acid triplet string-kernel similarity, connecting CDR3s with pairwise similarity above 0.82. TCRdb ran its own pipeline on the public reads, namely fastp trimming at Q25 and MiXCR clone calling, and kept in-frame beta chains. When rows share a CDR3 protein, they turn into one entry using the most common DNA and genes. These V and J calls originate from TCRdb's pipeline instead of the authors' own analysis. The sample table records about 92,000 distinct CDR3 sequences; around 12% of these occur just once. Roughly 39% of the sample lies in the top ten.

In this sample, this clonotype turned up a few times. There is no known antigen for this receptor. Base qualities are missing; no much larger clone stands one base away. Paper-wide results and their limitations: Confirming at a functional level the hypothesis that regional TCRs recognize regional mutations was considered to require additional single-cell paired TCR alpha and beta sequencing. Ubiquitous expanded tumor TCRs were detected in blood more often at tumor resection than at routine follow-up.

The material was PBMCs, obtained at surgery. The sequence was obtained from a male donor with early-stage non-small cell lung cancer. The rearrangement joined TRBV12-3 or TRBV12-4 to TRBJ2-7; the central 7 bases match TRBD1. The CDR3 is CASSNLQGYEQYF. Read as DNA, the sequence is TGTGCCAGCAGTAACCTACAGGGGTACGAGCAGTACTTC.